This T cell receptor beta chain came from a study of T cells after yellow fever vaccination. Study-wide results and caveats: Booster samples showed a return of most primary-vaccination clones (roughly 95% CD4, 88% CD8).

TCRdb reprocessed the 5' RACE reads via MiXCR and lists one record per CDR3 protein. The table shows just over 300,000 distinct CDR3 sequences, with about 3.5% occurring only once. Per the germline V gene, CDR1 is MNHEY and CDR2 is SVGAGI. This CDR3 comprises 14 residues. V dropped 1 base and J dropped 3 bases, with 6 bases sitting between them. This clonotype has at least ten counts. The target antigen is unknown. This rearrangement joins TRBV6-5 to TRBJ2-2; D uncertain. This receptor was taken from a man in his late teens or twenties who received the YFV17D yellow fever vaccine. This sample comprised PBMCs, obtained on the day of the yellow fever booster vaccination. The CDR3 is CASSYYSDTGELFF. For the CDR3, the DNA is TGTGCCAGCAGTTACTACTCGGACACCGGGGAGCTGTTTTTT.